The 4 T cell receptor beta chains in this list originate from one sample, sequenced in a study of cytomegalovirus exposure and HLA in healthy donors. In the PCR, 60 Vbeta and 13 Jbeta primers were used. Sequenced by immunoSEQ multiplex PCR; TCRdb stores in-frame clones only, minus some. This sample yields some 150,000 clones, of which around 83% are seen a single time; around 4% belongs to the top ten. Source material: PBMCs. Receptor source: a man aged 40-49 years in good health and CMV-seropositive.

There are a few counts of this clone. This sequence joins TRBV6-1 and TRBJ2-7; 7 bases are a match to TRBD1. The CDR3 sequence is 15 residues long. The ends lost 5 bases at V and 6 bases at J; junction bases unmatched: 13. Germline V gene sequence: CDR1 MNHNS, CDR2 SASEGT. The CDR3 DNA is TGTGCCAGCAGTTCTCTGGGACAGCTGATGGGCGAGCAGTACTTC. It yields the protein CASSSLGQLMGEQYF.

The V gene is TRBV11-3, the J gene TRBJ2-5; D not certain. In germline, CDR1 is SGHNT, CDR2 YENEEA. This CDR3 has 11 residues. The V and J ends lost 3 bases and 5 bases respectively, with 4 bases between them. The CDR3 protein is CASSFYETQYF. The CDR3 DNA follows: TGTGCCAGCAGCTTTTATGAGACCCAGTACTTC.

DNA of the CDR3: TGTGCCAGCAGCTTGTGGCCCGATACGCAGTATTTT. Translated, it gives CASSLWPDTQYF. The chain employs TRBV7-2 and TRBJ2-3, with D hard to call. Trimming took 3 bases from V and 6 from J, leaving 7 bases between them. Germline assignment: CDR1 SGHTA and CDR2 FQGNSA. This CDR3 contains 12 residues.

This clone has a handful of counts. This rearrangement joins TRBV14 to TRBJ1-1, with no clear D. Looked up from germline, CDR1 is SGHDN and CDR2 is FVKESK. The CDR3 has 12 amino acids. V lost 2 bases and J 7 bases, leaving 8 bases between the germline ends. The CDR3 nucleotides are TGTGCCAGCAGCCAAAGCGGGCTTGAAGCTTTCTTT. Its translation: CASSQSGLEAFF.